The clone carrying this T cell receptor (beta chain) was seen more than once but under ten times. Its antigen is undetermined. This sample was taken from a study of T cell repertoires in cytomegalovirus infection. At the level of the study: Matching HLA type, along with CMV infection, was indicated by public TCR beta signatures.

One entry per CDR3 protein, called by TCRdb with MiXCR from the reads. The data contain about 310,000 distinct CDR3 sequences, under 20% of them seen just once; the ten biggest clones take up 12%. Findings of the study overall: In two of eight donors, the top clonotype was HLA-C-restricted CMV-specific.

CDR1 is LGHNA, CDR2 YSLEER, per germline. V lost 1 base to trimming and J lost 6 bases; unmatched junction nucleotides: 6. This CDR3 is built from 15 residues. The sample taken for sequencing was PBMCs. This TCR derives from a human donor in good health (CMV status not recorded). Some clones in this sample may be carry-over from other donors' samples. This chain links TRBV4-3 with TRBJ1-1; TRBD1 matches at 9 bases. The CDR3 region is CASSQVGRQGAEAFF. CDR3 sequence (DNA): TGCGCCAGCAGCCAAGTGGGAAGACAGGGGGCTGAAGCTTTCTTT.